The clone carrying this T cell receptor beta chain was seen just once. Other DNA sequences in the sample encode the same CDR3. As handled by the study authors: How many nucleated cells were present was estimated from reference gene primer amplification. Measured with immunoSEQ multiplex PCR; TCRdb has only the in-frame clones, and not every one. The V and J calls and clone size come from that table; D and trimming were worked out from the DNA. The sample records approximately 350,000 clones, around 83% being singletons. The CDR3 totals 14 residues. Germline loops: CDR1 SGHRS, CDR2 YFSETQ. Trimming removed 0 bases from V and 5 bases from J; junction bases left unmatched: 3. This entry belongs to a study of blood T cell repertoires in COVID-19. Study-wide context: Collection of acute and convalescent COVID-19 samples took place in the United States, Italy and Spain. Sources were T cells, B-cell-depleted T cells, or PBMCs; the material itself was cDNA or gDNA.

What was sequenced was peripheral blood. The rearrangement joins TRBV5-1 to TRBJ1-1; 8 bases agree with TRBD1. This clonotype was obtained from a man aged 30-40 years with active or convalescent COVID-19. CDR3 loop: CASSLDRGRTEAFF. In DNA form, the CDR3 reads TGCGCCAGCAGCTTGGACAGGGGGAGAACTGAAGCTTTCTTT.